These T cell receptor beta chains were read from a single sample in a study of T cells in Graves' hyperthyroidism and ophthalmopathy. TCRdb reprocessed the multiplex PCR reads with MiXCR, giving one entry per CDR3 protein. Seen here are about 520,000 distinct CDR3 sequences, roughly a quarter observed once, and the top ten hold about 10%. Sequences were obtained from blood. The receptors shown here come from a woman in her 30s with Graves' ophthalmopathy. The CDR3 runs from the conserved cysteine through the conserved F or W. Each record gives: J gene, clone size, V gene, D gene, CDR3 DNA, CDR3 protein. The D gene is left open where the match is weak. Clone size appears in some rows only: once, few, many, or a class for an expanded clone.

j_call: TRBJ1-1
clone_size: NA
v_call: TRBV6-1
d_call: NA
cdr3_nt: TGTGCCAGCAGTCCGACAGGTTTGATCACTGAAGCTTTCTTT
cdr3_aa: CASSPTGLITEAFF

j_call: TRBJ1-2
clone_size: few
v_call: TRBV6-1
d_call: NA
cdr3_nt: TGTGCCAGCAGTGAATTCCAAGGGGACGGTGGCTACACCTTC
cdr3_aa: CASSEFQGDGGYTF

j_call: TRBJ2-4
clone_size: many
v_call: TRBV20-1
d_call: NA
cdr3_nt: TGCAGTGCGAGGGAAAGGCTAGCCAAAAACATTCAGTACTTC
cdr3_aa: CSARERLAKNIQYF

j_call: TRBJ1-5
clone_size: many
v_call: TRBV6-1
d_call: NA
cdr3_nt: TGTGCCAGCAGTGGACAGAGTAATAGCAATCAGCCCCAGCATTTT
cdr3_aa: CASSGQSNSNQPQHF

j_call: TRBJ1-2
clone_size: many
v_call: TRBV20-1
d_call: NA
cdr3_nt: TGCAGTGCTAGATCCCGGACTATTGGCTATGGCTACACCTTC
cdr3_aa: CSARSRTIGYGYTF

j_call: TRBJ1-1
clone_size: many
v_call: TRBV5-1
d_call: NA
cdr3_nt: TGCGCCAGCAGGGGGGCAGTTTCGAACACTGAAGCTTTCTTT
cdr3_aa: CASRGAVSNTEAFF

j_call: TRBJ2-5
clone_size: NA
v_call: TRBV18
d_call: NA
cdr3_nt: TGTGCCAGCTCACCACGGACCTTACAAGAGACCCAGTACTTC
cdr3_aa: CASSPRTLQETQYF

j_call: TRBJ2-1
clone_size: many
v_call: TRBV7-3
d_call: NA
cdr3_nt: TGTGCCAGCAGCTTAGGGACCCAATCCTACAATGAGCAGTTCTTC
cdr3_aa: CASSLGTQSYNEQFF

j_call: TRBJ2-7
clone_size: few
v_call: TRBV11-2
d_call: NA
cdr3_nt: TGTGCCAGCAGCTTTAGTTCGACCTACGAGCAGTACTTC
cdr3_aa: CASSFSSTYEQYF

j_call: TRBJ2-7
clone_size: NA
v_call: TRBV14
d_call: TRBD1
cdr3_nt: TGTGCCAGCGCCCTTGGGACAGGGCAACGGGGGGCCAAAACCTACGAGCAGTACTTC
cdr3_aa: CASALGTGQRGAKTYEQYF

j_call: TRBJ2-6
clone_size: many
v_call: TRBV7-2
d_call: NA
cdr3_nt: TGTGCCACCCGGCGGGACTCTGGGGCCAACGTCCTGACTTTC
cdr3_aa: CATRRDSGANVLTF

j_call: TRBJ2-2
clone_size: NA
v_call: TRBV6-1
d_call: NA
cdr3_nt: TGTGCCAGCAGCAGCCAAGATCTGGGCACCGGGGAGCTGTTTTTT
cdr3_aa: CASSSQDLGTGELFF

j_call: TRBJ2-7
clone_size: many
v_call: TRBV11-2
d_call: TRBD2
cdr3_nt: TGTGCCAGCAGGAATAGCGGGGGGCAGAGCTCCTACGAGCAGTACTTC
cdr3_aa: CASRNSGGQSSYEQYF

j_call: TRBJ2-2
clone_size: many
v_call: TRBV6-5
d_call: NA
cdr3_nt: TGTGCCAGCAGTTACCGGGACACTCACACCGGGGAGCTGTTTTTT
cdr3_aa: CASSYRDTHTGELFF